The rows below give T cell receptor beta chains drawn from one sample of a study of early T cells in non-severe SARS-CoV-2 infection. A single record per CDR3 protein comes from TCRdb applying MiXCR to the 5' RACE reads. The table records roughly 67,000 distinct CDR3 sequences, approximately 11% of them present only once. Sequenced material: whole blood. Receptors were obtained from an adult who was a healthcare worker with PCR-confirmed SARS-CoV-2 infection or an uninfected control (not recorded which). CDR3s include the opening cysteine and the closing phenylalanine or tryptophan. D genes are given only for firm matches. Size is omitted from some rows. Given values are once, few, many or a class for expanded clones.

clone_size,j_call,v_call,d_call,cdr3_nt,cdr3_aa
many,TRBJ2-3,TRBV20-1,.,TGCAGTGTTCAAGGGGTGGCGAAAGATACGCAGTATTTT,CSVQGVAKDTQYF
few,TRBJ2-7,TRBV28,.,TGTGCCACAGGGATTGGGGCATTGCAGTACTTC,CATGIGALQYF
.,TRBJ2-5,TRBV7-6,TRBD2,TGTGCCAGCAGCTCCTTTAGCGGGAGAGGGGAGACCCAGTACTTC,CASSSFSGRGETQYF
.,TRBJ2-7,TRBV5-4,.,TGTGCCAGCAGCTTCGGGACTGACGGCTACGAGCAGTACTTC,CASSFGTDGYEQYF
.,TRBJ2-3,TRBV10-3,.,TGTGCCATCAGCGCCCCCAGGGTCACGGATACGCAGTATTTT,CAISAPRVTDTQYF
many,TRBJ2-3,TRBV7-9,.,TGTGCCAGCAGCTTAGAAGGGTTCCCAGATACGCAGTATTTT,CASSLEGFPDTQYF
.,TRBJ2-7,TRBV11-2,TRBD2,TGTGCCAGCAGCTCCGTTACTAGCGGGAGAACCTACGAGCAGTACTTC,CASSSVTSGRTYEQYF
few,TRBJ1-2,TRBV6-2/TRBV6-3,TRBD1,TGTGCCAGCAGTTACCCGGGACAGGGCGACTATGGCTACACCTTC,CASSYPGQGDYGYTF
.,TRBJ1-2,TRBV2,.,TGTGCCAGCAGCTATGGCTACACCTTC,CASSYGYTF
few,TRBJ1-2,TRBV12-3/TRBV12-4,.,TGTGCCAGCAACTTAGGGGTCAGAAGAGGCTACACCTTC,CASNLGVRRGYTF
few,TRBJ2-7,TRBV20-1,TRBD2,TGCAGTGCTATTTCACGTGGGACTAGCACCACCGAGCAGTACTTC,CSAISRGTSTTEQYF
.,TRBJ2-1,TRBV28,TRBD2,TGTGCCAGCAGTTCGCAACGGCGGGAGGGCCATCGGAATGAGCAGTTCTTC,CASSSQRREGHRNEQFF
.,TRBJ2-3,TRBV6-2/TRBV6-3,TRBD2,TGTGCCAGTCGACCGGTAGCGGGAGGTCTGGGAGATACGCAGTATTTT,CASRPVAGGLGDTQYF
few,TRBJ2-3,TRBV14,.,TGTGTCAGCAGCCAAGGGCCCGACTGGCGCGGGACAGATACGCAGTATTTT,CVSSQGPDWRGTDTQYF
few,TRBJ2-5,TRBV29-1,TRBD1,TGCAGCGGGACAGGGGCTGGGGAGACCCAGTACTTC,CSGTGAGETQYF
few,TRBJ2-3,TRBV12-3/TRBV12-4,TRBD2,TGTGCCAGCAGTTTGGGGACTAGCGGGAGGGCCGAAGATACGCAGTATTTT,CASSLGTSGRAEDTQYF
few,TRBJ1-2,TRBV20-1,TRBD1,TGCAGTGCTGACTCAGGGGGCTATGGCTACACCTTC,CSADSGGYGYTF
few,TRBJ2-3,TRBV29-1,.,TGCAGCGTTGATGTTGGGGCAGATACGCAGTATTTT,CSVDVGADTQYF
.,TRBJ1-4,TRBV12-3/TRBV12-4,.,TGTGCCAGCAGTAATCAGGGTAGTCGTGAAAAACTGTTTTTT,CASSNQGSREKLFF
many,TRBJ1-4,TRBV20-1,TRBD1,TGCAGTGCCCCCGGGACAGGCAATGAAAAACTGTTTTTT,CSAPGTGNEKLFF
.,TRBJ1-1,TRBV7-9,TRBD1,TGTGCCAGCAGACGGACAGGGGGGAATGAAGCTTTCTTT,CASRRTGGNEAFF
many,TRBJ2-7,TRBV5-6,.,TGTGCCAGCAGCTTGGGGATCACCCAGGGCAGTTCCTACGAGCAGTACTTC,CASSLGITQGSSYEQYF
few,TRBJ2-7,TRBV2,TRBD2,TGTGCCAGCAGTGTCGAACTAGCGAGCTACGAGCAGTACTTC,CASSVELASYEQYF
.,TRBJ1-4,TRBV7-9,.,TGTGCCAGCAGCCTTTCAGGGACAAGTGCAACTAATGAAAAACTGTTTTTT,CASSLSGTSATNEKLFF
many,TRBJ1-5,TRBV6-6,.,TGTGCCCTTAACCCACCTCCCACAGGGCAGGGTTTGAGCAATCAGCCCCAGCATTTT,CALNPPPTGQGLSNQPQHF
many,TRBJ2-6,TRBV7-3,TRBD1,TGTGCCAGCAGCTGGGGACAGGGAAACAACGTCCTGACTTTC,CASSWGQGNNVLTF
few,TRBJ1-1,TRBV12-3/TRBV12-4,.,TGTGCCAGCAGTTTGGGGGGACCACATACTGAAGCTTTCTTT,CASSLGGPHTEAFF
.,TRBJ2-1,TRBV6-6,.,TGTGCCAGCAGTTACCGTTCGCTAGCGTTGAATGAGCAGTTCTTC,CASSYRSLALNEQFF
.,TRBJ2-3,TRBV12-3/TRBV12-4,.,TGTGCCAGCAGTTTTCGTCGATCGGCGGGATACCCCACAGATACGCAGTATTTT,CASSFRRSAGYPTDTQYF
few,TRBJ1-2,TRBV18,.,TGTGCCAGCTCACTACGGGCAGCAACCAGTAATGGCTACACCTTC,CASSLRAATSNGYTF
once,TRBJ1-5,TRBV5-6,.,TGTGCCAGCAGCTTGAGGAATTGGGATCAGCCCCAGCATTTT,CASSLRNWDQPQHF
.,TRBJ2-5,TRBV12-3/TRBV12-4,.,TGTGCCAGCAGGCGAACCCTCGCCCAGGAGACCCAGTACTTC,CASRRTLAQETQYF
many,TRBJ1-5,TRBV6-2/TRBV6-3,.,TGTGCCAGCAGTTACTCCGTATATCAGCCCCAGCATTTT,CASSYSVYQPQHF
.,TRBJ1-6,TRBV20-1,.,TGCAGTGCTAGGGCCCACAGGGTCGGTTCACCCCTCCACTTT,CSARAHRVGSPLHF
few,TRBJ2-3,TRBV9,.,TGTGCCAGCAGCGTAGAGTTCTCCACAGATACGCAGTATTTT,CASSVEFSTDTQYF
many,TRBJ1-2,TRBV6-6,TRBD1,TGTGCCAGCAGCTTGACAGGGGAGTTTGGCTACACCTTC,CASSLTGEFGYTF
.,TRBJ1-1,TRBV7-9,.,TGTGCCAGCAGCTTAGACCTTTTTGGGCAGGCTCAACCTCAAGCTTTCTTT,CASSLDLFGQAQPQAFF
many,TRBJ1-1,TRBV6-5,TRBD1,TGTGCCAGCAGTCGAGGGACAGGCGGAGGGACTGAAGCTTTCTTT,CASSRGTGGGTEAFF
many,TRBJ2-2,TRBV19,TRBD1,TGTGCCACTACTTGGGGACAGACCAACACCGGGGAGCTGTTTTTT,CATTWGQTNTGELFF
many,TRBJ2-5,TRBV6-5,TRBD2,TGTGCCAGCAGTTACTCTCGTGTAGCGGGAGTAGAGACCCAGTACTTC,CASSYSRVAGVETQYF
.,TRBJ2-2,TRBV10-2,.,TGCGCCAGCACAGGCATTCAGGGAACCGGGGAGCTGTTTTTT,CASTGIQGTGELFF
.,TRBJ2-7,TRBV5-1,.,TGCGCCAGCTCCCCGGTGGGGGAGAGCTACGAGCAGTACTTC,CASSPVGESYEQYF
many,TRBJ2-7,TRBV20-1,TRBD2,TGCAGTGCCCGATCCGGGACTAGCGGGAGTTACGAGCAGTACTTC,CSARSGTSGSYEQYF
few,TRBJ2-3,TRBV20-1,TRBD1,TGCAGTGCGTCACAGGGGGCAGAAGATACGCAGTATTTT,CSASQGAEDTQYF
many,TRBJ2-3,TRBV5-1,TRBD2,TGCGCCAGCAGCTCTGGACTAGCGGATAGCACAGATACGCAGTATTTT,CASSSGLADSTDTQYF
.,TRBJ2-3,TRBV7-2,.,TGTGCCAGCAGCCCCTCACCCGGGGATACGCAGTATTTT,CASSPSPGDTQYF
few,TRBJ2-3,TRBV29-1,.,TGCAGCGCCCAGGGAGATACGCAGTATTTT,CSAQGDTQYF
.,TRBJ2-2,TRBV20-1,.,TGCAGTGCTAGAGTCGACAGGAACACCGGGGAGCTGTTTTTT,CSARVDRNTGELFF
few,TRBJ2-3,TRBV12-3/TRBV12-4,.,TGTGCCAGCAGTCCAAGATCCGAGGCGCAGTATTTT,CASSPRSEAQYF
.,TRBJ1-5,TRBV7-9,.,TGTGCCAGCAGCCCGACGGTGAGCAATCAGCCCCAGCATTTT,CASSPTVSNQPQHF
.,TRBJ2-3,TRBV7-2,TRBD1,TGTGCCAGCAGCTTAGGGACAGGGGGCGTTTCAAATACGCAGTATTTT,CASSLGTGGVSNTQYF
few,TRBJ2-1,TRBV7-6,.,TGTGCCAGCAGCTCCCCGCAGCGGGTGTCCTACAATGAGCAGTTCTTC,CASSSPQRVSYNEQFF
.,TRBJ2-1,TRBV7-9,TRBD2,TGTGCCAGCAGCCCCCGTCTGAAGCGGGAGGGCCCCAGTGAGCAGTTCTTC,CASSPRLKREGPSEQFF